This passage covers 13 T cell receptor beta chains from one sample sequenced in a study of shared clonotypes between healthy human individuals. Libraries were prepared by immunoSEQ multiplex PCR; TCRdb keeps only in-frame clonotypes and omits some of them. The data show 300,000 to 400,000 clones, around 67% seen once. The sample was memory CD4+ T cells sorted from blood. Sample subset: CD45RA-negative fraction. The receptors originated from a man under 40 in good health.

About this clone: Additional DNA sequences in this sample encode the identical CDR3. This chain joins TRBV6-1 and TRBJ2-1, with 10 positions matching TRBD2. From germline, CDR1 is MNHNS and CDR2 SASEGT. V shed 0 bases and J 4 bases; nucleotides not matched to a gene: 3. CDR3 length: 16 residues. This chain's CDR3 is CASSEARTSGYNEQFF. The DNA for the CDR3 is TGTGCCAGCAGTGAAGCTAGGACTAGCGGTTACAATGAGCAGTTCTTC.

This clone has a handful of counts. The chain recombines TRBV2 with TRBJ1-5; 8 nucleotides align to TRBD1. The trim removed 5 bases at V and 6 bases at J, leaving 3 bases unmatched. CDR3 length: 13 amino acids. Germline lookup yields CDR1 SNHLY and CDR2 FYNNEI. The CDR3 is CASSTGGGQPQHF. The DNA of the CDR3 is TGTGCCAGCAGTACAGGGGGGGGTCAGCCCCAGCATTTT. Variable domain in full (rest from reference TRBV2 and TRBJ1-5): EPEVTQTPSHQVTQMGQEVILRCVPISNHLYFYWYRQILGQKVEFLVSFYNNEISEKSEIFDDQFSVERPDGSNFTLKIRSTKLEDSAMYFCASSTGGGQPQHFGDGTRLSIL.

The chain uses TRBV7-9 and TRBJ2-3; D gene uncertain. The CDR3 sequence is 13 residues long. Trimming stripped 10 bases from V and 2 bases from J, with 13 bases between. Germline V CDR1 and CDR2: SEHNR, FQNEAQ (reference sequence). Here the CDR3 DNA reads TGTGCCACCGCTTGGGCGGCCACAGATACGCAGTATTTT. It is translated as CATAWAATDTQYF.

The rearrangement uses TRBV2 and TRBJ1-5; no definite D call. Trimming removed 5 bases at V and 3 bases at J, with 8 bases between. This CDR3 comprises 13 residues. The germline V gene encodes CDR1 SNHLY and CDR2 FYNNEI. The CDR3 region has the DNA TGTGCCAGCAGTACAGTCTACAATCAGCCCCAGCATTTT. This gives the protein CASSTVYNQPQHF. Full variable domain (rest looked up from reference TRBV2 and TRBJ1-5): EPEVTQTPSHQVTQMGQEVILRCVPISNHLYFYWYRQILGQKVEFLVSFYNNEISEKSEIFDDQFSVERPDGSNFTLKIRSTKLEDSAMYFCASSTVYNQPQHFGDGTRLSIL.

This chain uses TRBV4-1 with TRBJ2-1; tentatively, D is TRBD1 (5 bases). From germline, CDR1 is MGHRA and CDR2 YSYEKL. V shed 0 bases and J shed 0 bases, with 18 bases lying between them. This CDR3 has 19 amino acids. The CDR3 nucleotides read TGCGCCAGCAGCCAAGAAAATTTAGGACAACCTAACTCCTACAATGAGCAGTTCTTC. Encoded protein: CASSQENLGQPNSYNEQFF.

This chain links TRBV7-6 with TRBJ2-1; no clear D gene. The germline gives CDR1 SGHVS, CDR2 FNYEAQ. The CDR3 covers 13 residues. V lost 5 bases, J lost 9 bases, and 14 bases lay in between. CDR3 nucleotides: TGTGCCAGCAGCACCCAAAGTAACATTGAGCAGTTCTTC. Encoded protein: CASSTQSNIEQFF.

This clone has a single count. This chain uses TRBV5-8 with TRBJ2-7; 11 bases match TRBD2. This CDR3 is built from 14 residues. J gave up 5 bases and V 3 bases, and 4 bases lay outside the gene matches. Germline CDR1 reads SGHTS; CDR2 reads YDEGEE. The chain's CDR3 is CASSSSGRLDEQYF. CDR3 bases: TGTGCCAGCAGCTCTAGCGGGAGGCTCGACGAGCAGTACTTC.

In the case of this clone: At one end, the junction sequence differs from germline, possibly due to a read error. This CDR3 is CASSHARDRDVHF. The CDR3 DNA reads as TGTGCCAGCAGCCACGCCCGGGACAGGGATGTACACTTC. The chain has TRBV5-7 and TRBJ2-7; 9 positions match TRBD1. TRBV5-7 counts as an open reading frame of uncertain function. This CDR3 has 13 residues.

A word on this clone: Other DNA sequences in this sample translate to the same CDR3. The chain joins TRBV11-2 to TRBJ1-5; D is undetermined. V was pared by 1 base and J by 2 bases, with 3 bases between. The CDR3 loop spans 13 amino acids. CDR1 is SGHAT and CDR2 is FQNNGV in the germline V gene. CDR3 sequence (DNA): TGTGCCAGCAGCTTAGTTCGCAATCAGCCCCAGCATTTT. As protein: CASSLVRNQPQHF.

CDR3 sequence (DNA): TGCGCCAGCACCTTGGGACAGGGAATGACCCAGTACTTC. Its translation: CASTLGQGMTQYF. The rearrangement joins TRBV10-2 to TRBJ2-5; the match to TRBD1 covers 9 bases. CDR3 length: 13 amino acids. Germline V CDR1 and CDR2: WSHSY, SAAADI. V trimming: 7 bases; J trimming: 7 bases; junction bases outside the gene matches: 7.

Regarding this clone: Other DNA sequences in the sample encode the same CDR3. The V gene is TRBV5-1, the J gene TRBJ2-1; 8 nucleotides align to TRBD2. J lost 6 bases, V lost 2 bases, and 7 bases had no gene match. This CDR3 is built from 15 residues. Germline assignment: CDR1 SGHRS and CDR2 YFSETQ. The CDR3 loop is CASSFGLAGSNEQFF. The CDR3 bases are TGCGCCAGCAGCTTTGGGCTAGCGGGCTCCAATGAGCAGTTCTTC. The whole variable domain, remainder taken from reference TRBV5-1 and TRBJ2-1, is KAGVTQTPRYLIKTRGQQVTLSCSPISGHRSVSWYQQTPGQGLQFLFEYFSETQRNKGNFPGRFSGRQFSNSRSEMNVSTLELGDSALYLCASSFGLAGSNEQFFGPGTRLTVL.

In the case of this clone: This sample includes further DNA sequences coding for the same CDR3. The rearrangement uses TRBV7-6 and TRBJ2-5; D might be TRBD2 (6 bases). V dropped 1 base and J dropped 5 bases, with 11 bases sitting between them. Germline assignment: CDR1 SGHVS and CDR2 FNYEAQ. The CDR3 totals 14 residues. The CDR3 is CASSLVSGGETQYF. As DNA, the CDR3 is TGTGCCAGCAGCTTAGTGTCAGGAGGGGAGACCCAGTACTTC.

J is TRBJ1-1 and V is TRBV5-5; 7 bases fit TRBD1. This CDR3 comprises 14 residues. J lost 3 bases, V lost 4 bases, and 6 bases had no gene match. Germline CDR1 reads SGHKS; CDR2 reads YYEKEE (reference sequence). The DNA for the CDR3 is TGTGCCAGCAGCGCGACAGGGAGGGACACTGAAGCTTTCTTT. Its translation is CASSATGRDTEAFF.